Listed below are T cell receptor beta chains from one sample, sequenced in a study of T cells in Graves' hyperthyroidism and ophthalmopathy. TCRdb analysed the multiplex PCR reads with MiXCR anew, one entry per CDR3 protein. Altogether under 350,000 distinct CDR3 sequences are present, 25% to 30% being singletons, with the ten largest covering 20% to 30%. Sequencing was carried out using blood. The origin of the receptors is a man between 35 and 55 years old with Graves' hyperthyroidism that later progressed to Graves' ophthalmopathy. Both conserved end residues are part of each CDR3. D genes are given only for firm matches. Some rows mark clone size as missing; the rest say once, few, many or name a class of expanded clone.

many	-	TRBV11-2	TRBJ2-2	TGTGCCAGCAGCTTAGGGGGGGACAGGAACACCGGGGAGCTGTTTTTT	CASSLGGDRNTGELFF
many	-	TRBV7-9	TRBJ1-1	TGTGCCAGCTGCCCCTTTGGAGACACTGAAGCTTTCTTT	CASCPFGDTEAFF
many	-	TRBV28	TRBJ1-2	TGTGCCAGCAGTTCAGCCGGGGCTGCTAGGGATGGCTACACCTTC	CASSSAGAARDGYTF
many	TRBD2	TRBV12-3/TRBV12-4	TRBJ2-7	TGTGCCAGCCGTCTAGCGGGAGAGTACGAGCAGTACTTC	CASRLAGEYEQYF
many	-	TRBV12-3/TRBV12-4	TRBJ2-7	TGTGCCAGCAGTTTAGGGGGGATCGAACAGTACTTC	CASSLGGIEQYF
-	-	TRBV30	TRBJ1-1	TGTGCCTGGATTAGGAGGACACCCCTAGGAGCTTTCTTT	CAWIRRTPLGAFF
many	-	TRBV29-1	TRBJ2-7	TGCAGCGTTGTAGCCTGGAACTCCTACGAGCAGTACTTC	CSVVAWNSYEQYF
many	-	TRBV10-3	TRBJ2-7	TGTGCCACCTCGACAGCCGTCTCCTACGAGCAGTACTTC	CATSTAVSYEQYF
-	-	TRBV28	TRBJ2-5	TGTGCCAGCAGTTCAGTGTCGGGGTCGCAGGTGACCCAGTACTTC	CASSSVSGSQVTQYF
many	TRBD1	TRBV30	TRBJ2-5	TGTGCCTGGAGCCACACAGGGGGACACCAAGAGACCCAGTACTTC	CAWSHTGGHQETQYF
many	-	TRBV6-2/TRBV6-3	TRBJ2-7	TGTGCCAGCAGATCCCCCGGGGCCTACGAGCAGTACTTC	CASRSPGAYEQYF
-	-	TRBV7-2	TRBJ1-1	TGTGCCAGCTGGGCCACTGAAGCTTTCTTT	CASWATEAFF
many	TRBD2	TRBV6-5	TRBJ2-7	TGTGCCAGCAGCCTGGGACTAGCGGGGACTAGCTCCTACGAGCAGTACTTC	CASSLGLAGTSSYEQYF
many	-	TRBV6-5	TRBJ2-2	TGTGCCAGCAGTTACCCAACGACCGGGACAATAAACACCGGGGAGCTGTTTTTT	CASSYPTTGTINTGELFF
many	TRBD1	TRBV20-1	TRBJ2-2	TGCAGTGCTAGAGTCCGGGACAGAAACACCGGGGAGCTGTTTTTT	CSARVRDRNTGELFF
many	-	TRBV19	TRBJ2-5	TGTGCCAGTAGTATAGTGCCCGGGTCCGAGACCCAGTACTTC	CASSIVPGSETQYF
many	TRBD2	TRBV7-2	TRBJ2-1	TGTGCCAGCAGCTCCACAGCGGGAGGGCCCTACAATGAGCAGTTCTTC	CASSSTAGGPYNEQFF
many	-	TRBV9	TRBJ2-7	TGTGCCAGCAGCGTAGAAGCGGGTCGATACTACGAGCAGTACTTC	CASSVEAGRYYEQYF
-	TRBD1	TRBV7-2	TRBJ2-7	TGTGCCAGCGCTTGGGACAGGGGGGCTTACGAGCAGTACTTC	CASAWDRGAYEQYF
many	-	TRBV20-1	TRBJ2-5	TGCAGTGCTAGAGATACGGGCAGCGGAGAGACCCAGTACTTC	CSARDTGSGETQYF
many	-	TRBV28	TRBJ2-7	TGTGCCAGCAGTACCGGCGACGAGCAGTACTTC	CASSTGDEQYF
-	TRBD2	TRBV28	TRBJ2-7	TGTGCCAGCAGTTGGGGACTAGCGGGAGCGACGTGGTACTTC	CASSWGLAGATWYF
once	TRBD1	TRBV6-2/TRBV6-3	TRBJ1-2	TGTGCCAGCAGTCCGTTCCAGAGACAGGGGGCGAACTATGGCTACACCTTC	CASSPFQRQGANYGYTF
many	-	TRBV12-3/TRBV12-4	TRBJ1-6	TGTGCCAGCAGTTCGACGGGAAATAATTCACCCCTCCACTTT	CASSSTGNNSPLHF
many	TRBD2	TRBV18	TRBJ2-7	TGTGCCAGCTCACAGACCGGGGGGTACTACTCCTACGAGCAGTACTTC	CASSQTGGYYSYEQYF
-	-	TRBV12-3/TRBV12-4	TRBJ2-4	TGTGCCAGCAGTTTGTTCCCCGATACAGCTCTTAACATTCAGTACTTC	CASSLFPDTALNIQYF
many	-	TRBV20-1	TRBJ1-5	TGCAGTGCTCAGGCCGGTAACTCCGATCAGCCCCAGCATTTT	CSAQAGNSDQPQHF
many	TRBD1	TRBV20-1	TRBJ1-5	TGCAGTGCTAGCCCAGGGGGCGGCAATCAGCCCCAGCATTTT	CSASPGGGNQPQHF
-	-	TRBV19	TRBJ1-1	TGTGCCAGTAGTAAAGTGGGGGGGACTCCTATGAACACTGAAGCTTTCTTT	CASSKVGGTPMNTEAFF
-	-	TRBV28	TRBJ2-7	TGTGCCAGCAGTTTACCGCGCTCCACCATTAGAAACTCCTACGAGCAGTACTTC	CASSLPRSTIRNSYEQYF
-	-	TRBV30	TRBJ1-2	TGTGCCTGGACCCGGGGGAACTATGGCTACACCTTC	CAWTRGNYGYTF
-	-	TRBV6-2/TRBV6-3	TRBJ2-5	TGTGCCAGCAGTTACGATTTCTTGCAAGAGACCCAGTACTTC	CASSYDFLQETQYF
many	-	TRBV29-1	TRBJ2-4	TGCAGCGTTGAAGATGCAGTACTAGCCAAAAACATTCAGTACTTC	CSVEDAVLAKNIQYF
many	-	TRBV2	TRBJ2-7	TGTGCCAGCAGTGAACAGGGGAACGAGCAGTACTTC	CASSEQGNEQYF
many	TRBD2	TRBV27	TRBJ2-7	TGTGCCAGCAGTTTCAAACTAGCGGGCTCCTACGAGCAGTACTTC	CASSFKLAGSYEQYF
-	TRBD1	TRBV5-1	TRBJ2-5	TGCGCCAGCAGCTTTACCCTTGGGACAGGGGGAGAGACCCAGTACTTC	CASSFTLGTGGETQYF
-	-	TRBV20-1	TRBJ2-6	TGCAGTGCTAGAGGCTCTGGGGCCAACGTCCTGACTTTC	CSARGSGANVLTF
many	TRBD1	TRBV6-2/TRBV6-3	TRBJ2-7	TGTGCCAGCACCTTGGTCCAGGACAGGGCCTACGAGCAGTACTTC	CASTLVQDRAYEQYF
-	TRBD1	TRBV24-1	TRBJ1-2	TGTGCCACCAGTGCACCAACAGGGGTTGGGGGCTACACCTTC	CATSAPTGVGGYTF
many	-	TRBV3-1	TRBJ1-1	TGTGCCAGCAGCGAGTTCCCGAACACTGAAGCTTTCTTT	CASSEFPNTEAFF
once	-	TRBV7-9	TRBJ1-5	TGTGCCAGCAGCCTCGGGGGTTTCAATCAGCCCCAGCATTTT	CASSLGGFNQPQHF